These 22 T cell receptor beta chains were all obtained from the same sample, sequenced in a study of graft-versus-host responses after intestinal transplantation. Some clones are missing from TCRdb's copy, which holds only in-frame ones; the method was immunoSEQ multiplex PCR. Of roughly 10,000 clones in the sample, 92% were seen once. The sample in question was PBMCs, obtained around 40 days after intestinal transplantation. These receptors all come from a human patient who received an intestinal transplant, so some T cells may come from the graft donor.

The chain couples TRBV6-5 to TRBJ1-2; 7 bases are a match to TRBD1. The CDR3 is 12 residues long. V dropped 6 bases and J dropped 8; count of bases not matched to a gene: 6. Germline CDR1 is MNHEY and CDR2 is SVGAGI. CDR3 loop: CASSTTGKGYTF. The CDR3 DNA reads TGTGCCAGCAGCACGACAGGGAAGGGCTACACCTTC.

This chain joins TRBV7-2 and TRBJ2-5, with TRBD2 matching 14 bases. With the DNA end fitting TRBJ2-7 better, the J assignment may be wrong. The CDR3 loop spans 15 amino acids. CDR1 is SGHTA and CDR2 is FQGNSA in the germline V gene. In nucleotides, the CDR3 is TGTGCCAGCAGTCCCCCGGGACTAGCGGGGGACGAGCAGTACTTC. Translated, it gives CASSPPGLAGDEQYF.

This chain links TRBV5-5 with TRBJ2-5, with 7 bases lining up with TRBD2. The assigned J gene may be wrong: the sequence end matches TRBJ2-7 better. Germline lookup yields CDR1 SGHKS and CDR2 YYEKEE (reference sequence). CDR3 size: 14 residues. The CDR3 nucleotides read TGTGCCAGCAGCACAGCGGGGCCCCTCTACGAGCAGTACTTC. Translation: CASSTAGPLYEQYF.

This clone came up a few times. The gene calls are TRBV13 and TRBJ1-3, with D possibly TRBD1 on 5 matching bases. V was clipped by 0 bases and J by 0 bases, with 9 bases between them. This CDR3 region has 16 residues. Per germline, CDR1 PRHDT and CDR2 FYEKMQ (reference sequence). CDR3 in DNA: TGTGCCAGCAGCTTAGGGGCCGGGGCCTCTGGAAACACCATATATTTT. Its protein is CASSLGAGASGNTIYF.

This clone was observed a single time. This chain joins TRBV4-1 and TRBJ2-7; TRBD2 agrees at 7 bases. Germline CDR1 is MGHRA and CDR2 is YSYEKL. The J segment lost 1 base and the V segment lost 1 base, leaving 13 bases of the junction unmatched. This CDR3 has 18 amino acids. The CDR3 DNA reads TGCGCCAGCAGCCAAGGGGTTTTGGGGGGGACCTTTTCCTACGAGCAGTACTTC. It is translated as CASSQGVLGGTFSYEQYF.

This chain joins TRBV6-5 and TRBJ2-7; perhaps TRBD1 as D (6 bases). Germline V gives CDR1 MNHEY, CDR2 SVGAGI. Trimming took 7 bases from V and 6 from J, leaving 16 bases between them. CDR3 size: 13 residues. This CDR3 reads CASTPMGRGEQYF. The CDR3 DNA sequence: TGTGCCAGCACCCCTATGGGCAGGGGCGAGCAGTACTTC.

As DNA, the CDR3 is TGTGCCAGCACCAGGCAGGGTCCCTACGAGCAGTACTTC. Encoded protein: CASTRQGPYEQYF. This chain links TRBV6-1 with TRBJ2-7; a possible D gene is TRBD1 (5 bases). The length of the CDR3 is 13 residues. The V gene's germline CDR1 is MNHNS and CDR2 SASEGT. Trimming stripped 7 bases from V and 2 bases from J, with 12 bases between.

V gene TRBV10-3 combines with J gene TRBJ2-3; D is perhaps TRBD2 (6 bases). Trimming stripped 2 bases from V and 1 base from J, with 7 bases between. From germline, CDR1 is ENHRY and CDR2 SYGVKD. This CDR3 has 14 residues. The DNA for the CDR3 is TGTGCCATCAGTGAGGGGACTGGCACAGATACGCAGTATTTT. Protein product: CAISEGTGTDTQYF.

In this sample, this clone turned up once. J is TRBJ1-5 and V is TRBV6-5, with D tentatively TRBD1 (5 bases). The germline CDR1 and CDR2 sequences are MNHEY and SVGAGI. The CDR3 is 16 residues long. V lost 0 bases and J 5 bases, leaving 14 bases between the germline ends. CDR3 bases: TGTGCCAGCAGTTACTCGGGTGGGGCTCAGGATCAGCCCCAGCATTTT. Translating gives CASSYSGGAQDQPQHF.

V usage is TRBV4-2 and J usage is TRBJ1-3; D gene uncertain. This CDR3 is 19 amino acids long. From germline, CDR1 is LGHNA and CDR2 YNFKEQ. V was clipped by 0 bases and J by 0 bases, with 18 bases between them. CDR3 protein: CASSQDKGTDSLSGNTIYF. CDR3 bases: TGTGCCAGCAGCCAAGATAAGGGTACGGACTCACTCTCTGGAAACACCATATATTTT.

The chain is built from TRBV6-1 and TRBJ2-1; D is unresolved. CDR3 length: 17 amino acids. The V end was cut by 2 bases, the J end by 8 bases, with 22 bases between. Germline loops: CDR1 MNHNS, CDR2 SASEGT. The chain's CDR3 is CASSELWLALVLDEQFF. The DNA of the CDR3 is TGTGCCAGCAGTGAATTGTGGTTGGCTTTGGTTTTGGATGAGCAGTTCTTC.

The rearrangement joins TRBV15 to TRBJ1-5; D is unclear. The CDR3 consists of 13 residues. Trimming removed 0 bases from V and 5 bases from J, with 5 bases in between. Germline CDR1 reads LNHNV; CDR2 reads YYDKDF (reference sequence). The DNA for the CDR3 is TGTGCCACCAGCAGAGATCCCGATCAGCCCCAGCATTTT. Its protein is CATSRDPDQPQHF.

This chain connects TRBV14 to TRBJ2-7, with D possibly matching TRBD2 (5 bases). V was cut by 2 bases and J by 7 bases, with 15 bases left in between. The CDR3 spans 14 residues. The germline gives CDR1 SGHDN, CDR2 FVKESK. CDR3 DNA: TGTGCCAGCAGCCAACGGACCCAACGGGAAGAGCAGTACTTC. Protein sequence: CASSQRTQREEQYF.

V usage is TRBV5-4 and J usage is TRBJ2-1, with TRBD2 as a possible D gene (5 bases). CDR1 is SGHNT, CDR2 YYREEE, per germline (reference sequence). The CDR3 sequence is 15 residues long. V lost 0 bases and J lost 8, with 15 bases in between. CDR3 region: CASSLGGGRRYEQFF. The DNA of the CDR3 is TGTGCCAGCAGCTTGGGTGGAGGAAGGCGGTATGAGCAGTTCTTC.

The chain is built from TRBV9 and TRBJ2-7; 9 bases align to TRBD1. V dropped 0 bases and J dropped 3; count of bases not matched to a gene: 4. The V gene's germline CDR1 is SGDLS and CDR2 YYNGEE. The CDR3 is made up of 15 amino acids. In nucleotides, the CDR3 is TGTGCCAGCAGCGTAGCTACGGGACAGGGCTACGAGCAGTACTTC. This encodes CASSVATGQGYEQYF.

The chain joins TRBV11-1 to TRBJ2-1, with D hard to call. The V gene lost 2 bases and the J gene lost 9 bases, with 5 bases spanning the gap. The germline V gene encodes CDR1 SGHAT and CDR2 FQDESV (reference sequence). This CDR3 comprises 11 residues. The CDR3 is CASSLRIEQFF. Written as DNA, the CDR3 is TGTGCCAGCAGCTTAAGGATTGAGCAGTTCTTC.

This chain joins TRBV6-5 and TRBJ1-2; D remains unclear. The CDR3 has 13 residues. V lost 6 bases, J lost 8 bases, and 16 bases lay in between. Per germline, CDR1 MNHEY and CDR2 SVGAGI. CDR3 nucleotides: TGTGCCAGCAGCCCCCCCGGGGTGAGGGGCTACACCTTC. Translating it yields CASSPPGVRGYTF.

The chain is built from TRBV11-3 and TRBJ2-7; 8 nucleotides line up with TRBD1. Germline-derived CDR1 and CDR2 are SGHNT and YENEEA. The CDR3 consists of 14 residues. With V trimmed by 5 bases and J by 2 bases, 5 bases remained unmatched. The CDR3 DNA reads TGTGCCAGCAGCCCCCGGGACAGGCCCTACGAGCAGTACTTC. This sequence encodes CASSPRDRPYEQYF. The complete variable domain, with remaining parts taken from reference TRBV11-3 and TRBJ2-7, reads EAGVVQSPRYKIIEKKQPVAFWCNPISGHNTLYWYLQNLGQGPELLIRYENEEAVDDSQLPKDRFSAERLKGVDSTLKIQPAELGDSAVYLCASSPRDRPYEQYFGPGTRLTVT.

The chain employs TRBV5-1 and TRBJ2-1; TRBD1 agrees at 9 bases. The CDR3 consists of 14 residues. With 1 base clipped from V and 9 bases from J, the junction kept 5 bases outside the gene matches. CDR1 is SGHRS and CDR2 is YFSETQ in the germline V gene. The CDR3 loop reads CASSLRTGAIEQFF. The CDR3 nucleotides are TGCGCCAGCAGCTTGCGGACAGGGGCGATTGAGCAGTTCTTC.

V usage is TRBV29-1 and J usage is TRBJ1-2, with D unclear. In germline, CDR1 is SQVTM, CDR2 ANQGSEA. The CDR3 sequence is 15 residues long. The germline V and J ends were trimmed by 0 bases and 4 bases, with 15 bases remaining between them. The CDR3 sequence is CSVEDGEGWSYGYTF. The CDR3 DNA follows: TGCAGCGTTGAAGATGGGGAGGGTTGGAGCTATGGCTACACCTTC.

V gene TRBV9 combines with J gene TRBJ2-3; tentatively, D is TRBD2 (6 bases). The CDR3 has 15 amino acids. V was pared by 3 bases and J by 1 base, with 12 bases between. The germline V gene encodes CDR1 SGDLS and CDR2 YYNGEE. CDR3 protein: CASSEPGDRTDTQYF. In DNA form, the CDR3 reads TGTGCCAGCAGCGAGCCGGGGGACCGCACAGATACGCAGTATTTT.

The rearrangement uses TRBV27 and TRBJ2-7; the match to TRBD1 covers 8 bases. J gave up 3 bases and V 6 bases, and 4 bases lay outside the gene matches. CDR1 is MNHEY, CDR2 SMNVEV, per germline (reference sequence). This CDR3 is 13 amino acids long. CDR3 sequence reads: CASSRQGNYEQYF. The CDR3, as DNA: TGTGCCAGCAGCCGACAGGGGAACTACGAGCAGTACTTC.